This TCR beta chain was sequenced during a study of control samples from healthy donors and cancer patients. Clones were sequenced by immunoSEQ multiplex PCR, and TCRdb holds only the in-frame ones, with some missing. The table includes tens of thousands of clones, around nine tenths detected once. Sequenced: blood. The source is a woman aged 45-65 years in good health.

Here the CDR3 reads CASRVPSVHTGELFF. The DNA for the CDR3 is TGTGCCAGCCGGGTACCCTCAGTCCACACCGGGGAGCTGTTTTTT. The chain uses TRBV6-5 and TRBJ2-2; D gene ambiguous. There are 15 residues in the CDR3. V gave up 8 bases and J gave up 3 bases, with 16 bases separating them. The germline V gene has CDR1 MNHEY and CDR2 SVGAGI.